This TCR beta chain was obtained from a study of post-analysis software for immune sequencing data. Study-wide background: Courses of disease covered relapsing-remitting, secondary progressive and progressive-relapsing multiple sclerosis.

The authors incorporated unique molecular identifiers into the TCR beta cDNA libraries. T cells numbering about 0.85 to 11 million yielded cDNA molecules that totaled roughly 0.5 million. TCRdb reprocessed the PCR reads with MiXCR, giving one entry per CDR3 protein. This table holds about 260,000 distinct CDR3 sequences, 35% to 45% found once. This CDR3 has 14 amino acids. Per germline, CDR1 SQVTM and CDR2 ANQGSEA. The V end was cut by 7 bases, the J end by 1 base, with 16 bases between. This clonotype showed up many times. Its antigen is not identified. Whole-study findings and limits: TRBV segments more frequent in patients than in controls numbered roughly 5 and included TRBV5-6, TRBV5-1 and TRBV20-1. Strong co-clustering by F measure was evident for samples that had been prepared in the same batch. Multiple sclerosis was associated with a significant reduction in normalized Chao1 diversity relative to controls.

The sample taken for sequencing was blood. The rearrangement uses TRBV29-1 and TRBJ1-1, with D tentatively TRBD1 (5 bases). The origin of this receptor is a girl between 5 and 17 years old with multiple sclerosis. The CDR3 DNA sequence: TGCAGCGCGGGGGGTTTGGGGGGGAACACTGAAGCTTTCTTT. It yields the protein CSAGGLGGNTEAFF.